Listed below are T cell receptor beta chains from one sample, sequenced in a study of blood T cells in healthy people across ages. A single record per CDR3 protein comes from TCRdb applying MiXCR to the 5' RACE reads. The sample consists of 850,000 or so distinct CDR3 sequences, less than 35% of them appearing once. Sequenced sample: blood. The source of these receptors is a woman older than 75 in good health. CDR3s include the opening cysteine and the closing phenylalanine or tryptophan. Fields, in order: V gene, clone size, CDR3 length, D gene, J gene, CDR3 DNA, CDR3 protein. A D gene is named only where the DNA matches it firmly. Clone size is given for some rows only: seen once, a few or many times, or a class if the clone is expanded.

v_gene: TRBV28; abundance: .; len: 14; d_gene: TRBD2; j_gene: TRBJ2-3; CDR3nt: TGTGCCAGCAGTCGGGGAGGGGAAGGAGATACGCAGTATTTT; CDR3aa: CASSRGGEGDTQYF
v_gene: TRBV6-6; abundance: .; len: 15; d_gene: .; j_gene: TRBJ1-1; CDR3nt: TGTGCCAGCAGTTACAAGAGGACCCATAACACTGAAGCTTTCTTT; CDR3aa: CASSYKRTHNTEAFF
v_gene: TRBV7-2; abundance: few; len: 16; d_gene: .; j_gene: TRBJ1-2; CDR3nt: TGTGCCAGCAGCTTCGAGCGTGGGGGTTCCGGGGGAGGCTACACCTTC; CDR3aa: CASSFERGGSGGGYTF
v_gene: TRBV2; abundance: once; len: 14; d_gene: .; j_gene: TRBJ2-2; CDR3nt: TGTGCCAGCAGTGATTGGGGGGCGGCCGGGGAGCGGTTTTTT; CDR3aa: CASSDWGAAGERFF
v_gene: TRBV27; abundance: many; len: 16; d_gene: TRBD2; j_gene: TRBJ2-3; CDR3nt: TGTGCCAGCAGTGTAGGGACTAGCGGGGGGCGAGATACGCAGTATTTT; CDR3aa: CASSVGTSGGRDTQYF
v_gene: TRBV5-1; abundance: many; len: 16; d_gene: TRBD1; j_gene: TRBJ2-7; CDR3nt: TGCGCCAGCAGCTTGTCAGGACGGACAGGGGCCTACGAGCAGTACTTC; CDR3aa: CASSLSGRTGAYEQYF
v_gene: TRBV12-3/TRBV12-4; abundance: many; len: 13; d_gene: .; j_gene: TRBJ2-5; CDR3nt: TGTGCCAGCAGCTTGTGGCACCAAGAGACCCAGTACTTC; CDR3aa: CASSLWHQETQYF
v_gene: TRBV5-6; abundance: .; len: 15; d_gene: .; j_gene: TRBJ2-3; CDR3nt: TGTGCCAGCAGCTTGATTCGGGGTGGCACAGAGACGCAGTATTTT; CDR3aa: CASSLIRGGTETQYF
v_gene: TRBV3-1; abundance: many; len: 13; d_gene: .; j_gene: TRBJ1-2; CDR3nt: TGTGCCAGCAGCCAATGGCAGAACTATGGCTACACCTTC; CDR3aa: CASSQWQNYGYTF
v_gene: TRBV11-2; abundance: few; len: 12; d_gene: .; j_gene: TRBJ2-4; CDR3nt: TGTGCCAGCAGCTACCCCGGGATAGCGCGGTACTTC; CDR3aa: CASSYPGIARYF
v_gene: TRBV27; abundance: .; len: 15; d_gene: TRBD1; j_gene: TRBJ1-1; CDR3nt: TGTGCCAGCAGTTCAGGGGGGTGGGCGGGAACTGAAGCTTTCTTT; CDR3aa: CASSSGGWAGTEAFF
v_gene: TRBV5-1; abundance: few; len: 13; d_gene: TRBD1; j_gene: TRBJ1-1; CDR3nt: TGCGCCAGCAGCTGGGACAGGGCTACTGAAGCTTTCTTT; CDR3aa: CASSWDRATEAFF